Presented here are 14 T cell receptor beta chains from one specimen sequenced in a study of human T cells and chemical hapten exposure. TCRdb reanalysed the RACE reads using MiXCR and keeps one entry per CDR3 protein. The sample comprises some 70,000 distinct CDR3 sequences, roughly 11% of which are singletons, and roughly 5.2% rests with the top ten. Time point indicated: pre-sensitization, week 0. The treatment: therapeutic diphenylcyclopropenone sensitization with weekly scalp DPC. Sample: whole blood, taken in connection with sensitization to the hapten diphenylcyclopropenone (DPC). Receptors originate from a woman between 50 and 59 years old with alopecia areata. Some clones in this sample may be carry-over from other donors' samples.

In DNA, the CDR3 is TGTGCCAGCAGCGGGGGCATAGGGGCCAACGTCCTGACTTTC. Amino acid sequence: CASSGGIGANVLTF. The chain joins TRBV9 to TRBJ2-6; D is perhaps TRBD1 (5 bases). CDR1 is SGDLS, CDR2 YYNGEE, per germline. The CDR3 is 14 amino acids. V lost 3 bases to trimming and J lost 4 bases, with 8 bases between them.

The CDR3 is CSVVRNGAETQYF. The CDR3 DNA reads as TGCAGCGTTGTCCGGAATGGGGCGGAGACCCAGTACTTC. This chain uses TRBV29-1 with TRBJ2-5; a possible D gene is TRBD1 (5 bases). CDR1 and CDR2 (germline): SQVTM, ANQGSEA. With 4 bases removed from V and 5 bases from J, the gap between germline ends came to 14 bases. CDR3 length equals 13 residues.

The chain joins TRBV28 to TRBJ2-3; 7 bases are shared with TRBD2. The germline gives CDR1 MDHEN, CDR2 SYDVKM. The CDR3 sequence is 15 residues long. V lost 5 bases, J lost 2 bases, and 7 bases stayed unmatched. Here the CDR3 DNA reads TGTGCCAGCAGTGTAACGGGACTATTCACAGATACGCAGTATTTT. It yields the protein CASSVTGLFTDTQYF.

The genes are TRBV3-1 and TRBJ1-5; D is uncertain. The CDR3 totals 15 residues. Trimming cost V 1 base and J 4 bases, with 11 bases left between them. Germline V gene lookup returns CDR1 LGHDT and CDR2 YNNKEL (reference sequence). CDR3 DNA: TGTGCCAGCAGCCAAGGTCCCGGTACTAATCAGCCCCAGCATTTT. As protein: CASSQGPGTNQPQHF. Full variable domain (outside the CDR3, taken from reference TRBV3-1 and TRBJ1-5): DTAVSQTPKYLVTQMGNDKSIKCEQNLGHDTMYWYKQDSKKFLKIMFSYNNKELIINETVPNRFSPKSPDKAHLNLHINSLELGDSAVYFCASSQGPGTNQPQHFGDGTRLSIL.

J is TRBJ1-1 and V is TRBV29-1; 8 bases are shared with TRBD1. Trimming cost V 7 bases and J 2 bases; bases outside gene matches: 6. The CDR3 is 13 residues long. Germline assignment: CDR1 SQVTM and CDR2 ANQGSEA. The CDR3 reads CSADRAANTEAFF. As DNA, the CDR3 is TGCAGCGCGGACAGGGCGGCTAACACTGAAGCTTTCTTT.

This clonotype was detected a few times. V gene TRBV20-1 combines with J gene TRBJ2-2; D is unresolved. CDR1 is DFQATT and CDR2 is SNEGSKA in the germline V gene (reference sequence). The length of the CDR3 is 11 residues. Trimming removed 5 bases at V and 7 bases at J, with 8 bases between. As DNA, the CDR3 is TGCAGTGCTGACCGAGGCGGGGAGCTGTTTTTT. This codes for CSADRGGELFF.

The CDR3 DNA reads TGCAGTGCTAGAGGGTCACACAATGAGCAGTTCTTC. As protein: CSARGSHNEQFF. The J gene is TRBJ2-1, the V gene TRBV20-1; D call uncertain. V shed 1 base and J shed 5 bases, with 6 bases lying between them. The germline CDR1 and CDR2 sequences are DFQATT and SNEGSKA (reference sequence). The CDR3 loop spans 12 amino acids.

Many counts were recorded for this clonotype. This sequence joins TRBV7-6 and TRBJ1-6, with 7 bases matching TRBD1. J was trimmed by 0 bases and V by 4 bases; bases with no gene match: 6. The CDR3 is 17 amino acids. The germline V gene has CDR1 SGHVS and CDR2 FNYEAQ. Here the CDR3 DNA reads TGTGCCAGCAGCTCGACGACAGGGAGCTCCTATAATTCACCCCTCCACTTT. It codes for CASSSTTGSSYNSPLHF.

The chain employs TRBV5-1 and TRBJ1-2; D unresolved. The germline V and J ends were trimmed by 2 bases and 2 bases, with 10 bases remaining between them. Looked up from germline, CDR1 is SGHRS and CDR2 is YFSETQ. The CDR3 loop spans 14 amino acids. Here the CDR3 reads CASSLPGTNYGYTF. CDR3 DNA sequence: TGCGCCAGCAGCTTACCGGGAACCAACTATGGCTACACCTTC.

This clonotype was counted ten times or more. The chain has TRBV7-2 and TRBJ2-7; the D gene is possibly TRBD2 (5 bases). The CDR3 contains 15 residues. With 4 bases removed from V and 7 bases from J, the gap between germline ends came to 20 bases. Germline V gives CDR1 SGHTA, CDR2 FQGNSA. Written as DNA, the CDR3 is TGTGCCAGCAGCTGGAAGTGGGCTAGCCCGAGGGAGCAGTACTTC. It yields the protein CASSWKWASPREQYF.

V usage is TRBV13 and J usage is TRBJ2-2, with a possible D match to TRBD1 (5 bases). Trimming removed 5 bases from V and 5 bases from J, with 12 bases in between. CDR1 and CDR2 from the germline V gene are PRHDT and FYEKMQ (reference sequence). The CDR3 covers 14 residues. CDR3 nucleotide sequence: TGTGCCAGCAGCAGGGGTGGAAGGACCGGGGAGCTGTTTTTT. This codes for CASSRGGRTGELFF.

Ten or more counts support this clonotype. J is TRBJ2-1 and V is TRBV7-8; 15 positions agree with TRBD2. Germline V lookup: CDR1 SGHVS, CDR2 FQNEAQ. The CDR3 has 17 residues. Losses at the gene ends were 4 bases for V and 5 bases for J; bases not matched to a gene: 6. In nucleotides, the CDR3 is TGTGCCAGCAGCTCGGGACTAGCGGGAGGATTTGACAATGAGCAGTTCTTC. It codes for CASSSGLAGGFDNEQFF.

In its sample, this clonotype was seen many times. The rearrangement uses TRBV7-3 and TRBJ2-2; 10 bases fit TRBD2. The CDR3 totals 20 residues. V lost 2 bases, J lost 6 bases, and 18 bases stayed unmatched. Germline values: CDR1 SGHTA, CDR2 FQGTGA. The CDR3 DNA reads TGTGCCAGCAGCTTAGTGGGGGCTAGCGGGAGTTTTCGCGAATCCGGGGAGCTGTTTTTT. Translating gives CASSLVGASGSFRESGELFF.

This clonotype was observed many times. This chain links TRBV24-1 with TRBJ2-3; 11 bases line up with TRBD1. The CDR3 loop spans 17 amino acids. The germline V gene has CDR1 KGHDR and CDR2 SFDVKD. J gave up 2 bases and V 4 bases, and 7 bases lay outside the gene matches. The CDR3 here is CATSDRGTGGFTDTQYF. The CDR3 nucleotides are TGTGCCACCAGTGACCGGGGGACAGGGGGATTCACAGATACGCAGTATTTT.